The 4 T cell receptor beta chains reported below all come from one sample, sequenced in a study of cytomegalovirus exposure and HLA in healthy donors. The PCR had 60 Vbeta and 13 Jbeta primers. Data came from immunoSEQ multiplex PCR; TCRdb stores just in-frame clones and leaves some out. Among about 200,000 clones listed, around 80% were seen once. Sequencing was done on a sample of PBMCs. These receptors originate from a woman in her twenties or thirties in good health and CMV-seropositive.

V is TRBV5-4 and J is TRBJ2-5; 8 positions agree with TRBD2. Germline trimming cut 2 bases from V and 2 bases from J; bases unmatched to any gene: 11. The germline gives CDR1 SGHNT, CDR2 YYREEE (reference sequence). The CDR3 has 17 amino acids. CDR3 DNA sequence: TGTGCCAGCAGCTTTGAATTGAGCGGGGGAGTTCAAGAGACCCAGTACTTC. Translated, it gives CASSFELSGGVQETQYF.

This clone was detected only once. CDR3 residues: CASRGLAGDEQYF. CDR3 DNA: TGTGCCAGCCGGGGACTAGCGGGAGACGAGCAGTACTTC. The J gene is TRBJ2-7, the V gene TRBV6-6; 14 nucleotides agree with TRBD2. Germline lookup yields CDR1 MNHNY and CDR2 SVGAGI (reference sequence). The junction had 2 bases not matched to a gene; V was cut back by 8 bases and J by 5 bases. The CDR3 contains 13 residues.

This clone has only a few counts. The chain links TRBV7-2 to TRBJ2-4, with a tentative D call TRBD2 (5 bases). Germline V CDR1 and CDR2: SGHTA, FQGNSA. There are 13 residues in the CDR3. V gave up 8 bases and J gave up 7 bases, with 15 bases separating them. CDR3 protein: CASSRTPGNIQYF. DNA for the CDR3: TGTGCCAGCTCGAGGACTCCGGGGAACATTCAGTACTTC.

This clone was seen a handful of times. This chain uses TRBV10-2 with TRBJ2-1; D perhaps matches TRBD1 (6 bases). This CDR3 has 15 residues. Per germline, CDR1 WSHSY and CDR2 SAAADI. V was trimmed by 8 bases and J by 4 bases, leaving 18 bases between them. CDR3 residues: CASGRGLGEYNEQFF. The CDR3 coding sequence is TGCGCCAGCGGAAGGGGGTTGGGGGAATACAATGAGCAGTTCTTC.